The next 32 T cell receptor beta chains were all read from a single sample in a study of blood T cell repertoires in COVID-19. The method was immunoSEQ multiplex PCR; TCRdb's version includes in-frame clones alone and lacks a portion of them. Among around 130,000 clones listed, about 86% were seen once. Input material: PBMCs or T cells enriched from blood (not recorded which). All receptors derive from a man aged 35 to 55 with acute COVID-19.

This clone was counted once. The chain recombines TRBV5-1 with TRBJ1-1, with 7 bases identical to TRBD1. The V and J ends lost 2 bases and 1 base, in that order; junction bases with no gene match: 2. CDR1 is SGHRS and CDR2 is YFSETQ in the germline V gene. This CDR3 is built from 14 residues. The CDR3 here is CASSLYRGNTEAFF. For the CDR3, the DNA is TGCGCCAGCAGCTTATACAGGGGGAACACTGAAGCTTTCTTT.

This rearrangement joins TRBV21-1 to TRBJ2-3; whether TRBD2, the table's D call, matches the DNA was not checked. TRBV21-1 is described as a pseudogene. The CDR3 runs to 10 residues. The CDR3 reads CASIRGTQYF. The CDR3 DNA follows: TGTGCCAGCATCCGGGGGACGCAGTATTTT.

The chain employs TRBV4-1 and TRBJ2-7; maybe TRBD2 (5 bases). CDR1 and CDR2 (germline): MGHRA, YSYEKL. V lost 1 base and J 2 bases, leaving 9 bases between the germline ends. The length of the CDR3 is 14 residues. The DNA of the CDR3 is TGCGCCAGCAGCCAAGGGACTGGAACCTACGAGCAGTACTTC. Its translation is CASSQGTGTYEQYF.

The CDR3 reads CASSPPNGASYNEQFF. CDR3 coding DNA: TGTGCCAGCAGCCCCCCTAATGGGGCCTCCTACAATGAGCAGTTCTTC. The rearrangement links TRBV9 to TRBJ2-1; D is possibly TRBD1 (5 bases). V was shortened by 4 bases and J by 0 bases, with 14 bases between the two germline ends. The CDR3 has 16 amino acids. CDR1 and CDR2 from the germline V gene are SGDLS and YYNGEE.

V usage is TRBV11-3 and J usage is TRBJ1-3; 10 positions match TRBD1. The germline V gene encodes CDR1 SGHNT and CDR2 YENEEA. With V trimmed by 4 bases and J by 4 bases, 4 bases remained unmatched. The CDR3 has 15 residues. CDR3 sequence (DNA): TGTGCCAGCAGCTCGGGACAGGGGAAAGGAAACACCATATATTTT. Translated, it gives CASSSGQGKGNTIYF.

V and J are TRBV3-1 (or the pseudogene TRBV3-2) and TRBJ2-1; the match to TRBD2 covers 12 bases. After removal of 4 bases from V and 7 bases from J, the junction contained 11 bases not matched to a gene. This CDR3 has 17 residues. Per the germline V gene, CDR1 is LGHDT and CDR2 is YNNKEL (reference sequence). CDR3 protein: CASSLASGGADGNEQFF. As DNA, the CDR3 is TGTGCCAGCAGCCTCGCTAGCGGGGGGGCAGATGGGAATGAGCAGTTCTTC.

This clone was recorded once. The rearrangement links TRBV28 to TRBJ2-5; 10 nucleotides agree with TRBD2. The CDR3 covers 14 residues. The ends lost 7 bases at V and 5 bases at J; junction bases unmatched: 7. Per the germline V gene, CDR1 is MDHEN and CDR2 is SYDVKM. This chain's CDR3 is CASTGTSGVETQYF. CDR3 sequence (DNA): TGTGCCAGCACCGGTACTAGCGGGGTGGAGACCCAGTACTTC.

V is TRBV7-2 and J is TRBJ2-7; D is possibly TRBD2 (5 bases). Deletions cut 5 bases from V and 2 bases from J, with 13 bases between. The CDR3 runs 14 residues. Germline V gene lookup returns CDR1 SGHTA and CDR2 FQGNSA. DNA for the CDR3: TGTGCCAGCAGCGCGGAGGTGAGGGCCTACGAGCAGTACTTC. This sequence encodes CASSAEVRAYEQYF. Full variable domain (rest looked up from reference TRBV7-2 and TRBJ2-7): GAGVSQSPSNKVTEKGKDVELRCDPISGHTALYWYRQSLGQGLEFLIYFQGNSAPDKSGLPSDRFSAERTGGSVSTLTIQRTQQEDSAVYLCASSAEVRAYEQYFGPGTRLTVT.

Only a few counts were recorded for this clone. The rearrangement joins TRBV6-5 to TRBJ1-1; 7 nucleotides match TRBD1. Germline CDR1 is MNHEY and CDR2 is SVGAGI. The CDR3 length is 14 residues. Trimming cost V 5 bases and J 5 bases; bases outside gene matches: 8. The DNA for the CDR3 is TGTGCCAGCAGTATGACAGGGAGAGGAACTGAAGCTTTCTTT. This sequence encodes CASSMTGRGTEAFF.

V and J are TRBV6-1 and TRBJ1-6; D is undetermined. CDR3 length equals 16 residues. CDR1 and CDR2 from the germline V gene are MNHNS and SASEGT. V was shortened by 1 base and J by 3 bases, with 10 bases between the two germline ends. CDR3 DNA: TGTGCCAGCAGTGAAGTAGCCGGGAGCTATAATTCACCCCTCCACTTT. This gives the protein CASSEVAGSYNSPLHF.

This chain uses TRBV6-5 with TRBJ1-6, with D unresolved. Trimming pared 0 bases from V and 6 bases from J, leaving 9 bases between. This CDR3 spans 15 amino acids. Germline-derived CDR1 and CDR2 are MNHEY and SVGAGI. CDR3 residues: CASSYSRERNSPLHF. CDR3 sequence (DNA): TGTGCCAGCAGTTACTCACGGGAGCGTAATTCACCCCTCCACTTT.

The V and J genes are TRBV6-5 and TRBJ2-3; TRBD2 matches 16 bases. Germline assignment: CDR1 MNHEY and CDR2 SVGAGI. This CDR3 comprises 15 residues. With 9 bases clipped from V and 5 bases from J, the junction kept 5 bases outside the gene matches. CDR3 protein: CASGTSGGARDTQYF. CDR3 DNA: TGTGCCAGTGGGACTAGCGGGGGGGCAAGAGATACGCAGTATTTT.

In DNA, the CDR3 is TGTGCCAGCAGCCGCGGACCAACGGGGGGCTACACCTTC. Translated, it gives CASSRGPTGGYTF. This chain joins TRBV6-5 and TRBJ1-2; unclear D gene. Trimming shortened V by 6 bases and J by 8 bases, and 16 bases separated the two germline ends. The CDR3 loop spans 13 amino acids. Germline CDR1 and CDR2: MNHEY and SVGAGI.

This chain links TRBV7-2 with TRBJ2-1; D is unresolved. The CDR3 has 13 amino acids. Trimming shortened V by 1 base and J by 8 bases, and 9 bases separated the two germline ends. The germline CDR1 and CDR2 sequences are SGHTA and FQGNSA. The chain's CDR3 is CASSLVGVDEQFF. CDR3 in DNA: TGTGCCAGCAGCTTAGTCGGAGTTGATGAGCAGTTCTTC.

The rearrangement uses TRBV27 and TRBJ1-2; 9 positions agree with TRBD1. Germline V gene data show CDR1 as MNHEY and CDR2 as SMNVEV (reference sequence). J was trimmed by 3 bases and V by 4 bases; bases with no gene match: 3. The CDR3 has 14 amino acids. CDR3 coding DNA: TGTGCCAGCAGTTCCGGACAGGGGTACTATGGCTACACCTTC. Translating gives CASSSGQGYYGYTF.

V gene TRBV27 combines with J gene TRBJ2-6; D gene unclear. Deletions cut 7 bases from V and 0 bases from J, with 4 bases between. The CDR3 runs to 13 residues. In germline, CDR1 is MNHEY, CDR2 SMNVEV (reference sequence). The CDR3 reads CASTNSGANVLTF. CDR3 in DNA: TGTGCCAGCACCAACTCTGGGGCCAACGTCCTGACTTTC.

The V and J genes are TRBV14 and TRBJ2-5, with no clear D. V dropped 9 bases and J dropped 5 bases, with 16 bases sitting between them. CDR3 length: 13 amino acids. The V gene's germline CDR1 is SGHDN and CDR2 FVKESK. The CDR3: CASRNTPGETQYF. The CDR3 region has the DNA TGTGCCAGTCGGAACACCCCCGGGGAGACCCAGTACTTC.

The gene calls are TRBV19 and TRBJ1-1, with 9 nucleotides matching TRBD1. The CDR3 extends over 18 amino acids. Germline assignment: CDR1 LNHDA and CDR2 SQIVND (reference sequence). Trimming cost V 8 bases and J 0 bases; bases outside gene matches: 16. CDR3 nucleotides: TGTGCCAGTTCACCCTCGACAGGGGGGAAAGGCATGAACACTGAAGCTTTCTTT. Translation gives CASSPSTGGKGMNTEAFF.

V usage is TRBV6-5 and J usage is TRBJ2-5; 14 bases map to TRBD2. The CDR3 extends over 16 amino acids. Germline CDR1 and CDR2: MNHEY and SVGAGI. Trimming cost V 4 bases and J 2 bases; bases outside gene matches: 3. CDR3 sequence (DNA): TGTGCCAGCAGTTTCGGACTAGCGGGAGGTCAAGAGACCCAGTACTTC. Translated, it gives CASSFGLAGGQETQYF.

The chain is built from TRBV5-1 and TRBJ1-3; unclear D gene. V was clipped by 1 base and J by 4 bases, with 21 bases between them. CDR3 length: 18 residues. Germline V lookup: CDR1 SGHRS, CDR2 YFSETQ. The CDR3 nucleotides read TGCGCCAGCAGCTTGACGTTGACTATAGCAACCTCGGGAAACACCATATATTTT. Translating it yields CASSLTLTIATSGNTIYF.

This clone has only one observation. V is TRBV3-1 (or the pseudogene TRBV3-2) and J is TRBJ2-2; D might be TRBD2 (7 bases). The CDR3 length is 18 residues. Germline V gene lookup returns CDR1 LGHDT and CDR2 YNNKEL (reference sequence). Trimming shortened V by 1 base and J by 3 bases, and 18 bases separated the two germline ends. The CDR3 sequence: CASSQVMGRGPHTGELFF. CDR3 DNA: TGTGCCAGCAGCCAAGTCATGGGGCGGGGGCCTCACACCGGGGAGCTGTTTTTT.

This clone has just a few counts. This rearrangement joins TRBV6-5 to TRBJ2-7, with a tentative D call TRBD2 (5 bases). Trimming stripped 1 base from V and 2 bases from J, with 12 bases between. Germline V gene data show CDR1 as MNHEY and CDR2 as SVGAGI. The CDR3 totals 15 residues. CDR3 amino acids: CASSYWENSPYEQYF. CDR3 coding DNA: TGTGCCAGCAGTTACTGGGAGAACAGTCCCTACGAGCAGTACTTC.

The rearrangement joins TRBV5-1 to TRBJ1-3, with 10 bases identical to TRBD1. Germline CDR1 and CDR2: SGHRS and YFSETQ. V was clipped by 2 bases and J by 2 bases; unmatched bases: 4. The CDR3 is 16 amino acids. The CDR3 loop reads CASSFGTGEAGNTIYF. The CDR3 DNA sequence: TGCGCCAGCAGCTTTGGGACAGGGGAAGCTGGAAACACCATATATTTT.

This clone has just a few counts. This CDR3 is CASSPSRDSLGGYTF. The CDR3, as DNA: TGTGCCAGCAGCCCGTCCCGGGACTCCCTCGGCGGCTACACCTTC. The rearrangement links TRBV7-6 to TRBJ1-2, with D perhaps TRBD1 (5 bases). Trimming took 5 bases from V and 8 from J, leaving 21 bases between them. Germline-derived CDR1 and CDR2 are SGHVS and FNYEAQ. The CDR3 consists of 15 residues.

V usage is TRBV7-2 and J usage is TRBJ2-7; 7 positions agree with TRBD1. Germline V gene sequence: CDR1 SGHTA, CDR2 FQGNSA. This CDR3 has 13 amino acids. The J segment lost 7 bases and the V segment lost 5 bases, leaving 8 bases of the junction unmatched. CDR3 amino acids: CASSPTGMEEQYF. CDR3 DNA: TGTGCCAGCAGCCCGACAGGGATGGAGGAGCAGTACTTC.

This chain uses TRBV3-1 (or the pseudogene TRBV3-2) with TRBJ2-6; tentatively, D is TRBD1 (5 bases). V lost 3 bases and J 1 base, leaving 7 bases between the germline ends. This CDR3 region has 15 residues. Germline values: CDR1 LGHDT, CDR2 YNNKEL (reference sequence). In DNA, the CDR3 is TGTGCCAGCAGCCATCAGGGTTCTGGGGCCAACGTCCTGACTTTC. Protein product: CASSHQGSGANVLTF.

V gene TRBV7-6 combines with J gene TRBJ1-3; D is ambiguous. V was shortened by 5 bases and J by 0 bases, with 11 bases between the two germline ends. This CDR3 has 15 amino acids. Germline-derived CDR1 and CDR2 are SGHVS and FNYEAQ. The DNA for the CDR3 is TGTGCCAGCAGCGTAGACGGTTACTCTGGAAACACCATATATTTT. Translating gives CASSVDGYSGNTIYF.

This clone was detected a few times. The gene calls are TRBV24-1 and TRBJ2-7; D unresolved. CDR3 length: 14 amino acids. The V end lost 5 bases, the J end lost 0 bases, and 10 bases lay between the germline ends. From germline, CDR1 is KGHDR and CDR2 SFDVKD. The CDR3 DNA reads TGTGCCACCAGTGCCTACGATGACTCCTACGAGCAGTACTTC. Translation: CATSAYDDSYEQYF.

The gene calls are TRBV4-1 and TRBJ2-3; D is perhaps TRBD2 (5 bases). This CDR3 is built from 16 residues. Trimming cost V 0 bases and J 0 bases, with 10 bases left between them. Germline V CDR1 and CDR2: MGHRA, YSYEKL. CDR3 DNA: TGCGCCAGCAGCCAAGAGACTACCCCTAGCACAGATACGCAGTATTTT. This codes for CASSQETTPSTDTQYF.

As regards this clone: One junction end disagrees with the germline gene, perhaps due to a read error. The CDR3 DNA reads TGTGCTAGCAGCTTAAGAGACTACAATGAGCAGTTCTTC. This gives the protein CASSLRDYNEQFF. The V call is TRBV7-7, the J call TRBJ2-1; no definite D call. The CDR3 contains 13 residues. CDR1 SSHAT and CDR2 FNYEAQ come from the germline V gene (reference sequence).

There are a few counts of this clone. The junction and the germline gene differ at one end; a read error may be behind it. The chain links TRBV4-2 to TRBJ2-1, with D maybe TRBD2 (5 bases). CDR3 size: 13 residues. Germline values: CDR1 LGHNA, CDR2 YNFKEQ. The CDR3 sequence: CASRQEGYGEQFF. CDR3 nucleotide sequence: TGTGCCAGCAGGCAAGAGGGCTATGGTGAGCAGTTCTTC.

The V call is TRBV11-3, the J call TRBJ2-3; 10 bases line up with TRBD1. V lost 6 bases, J lost 4 bases, and 7 bases stayed unmatched. There are 15 residues in the CDR3. The germline gives CDR1 SGHNT, CDR2 YENEEA. The CDR3 bases are TGTGCCAGCAGTCTCGGGACAGGGGAGGCAGATACGCAGTATTTT. Translated, it gives CASSLGTGEADTQYF.